The clone carrying this T cell receptor (beta chain) was seen a single time. The sample comes from a study of blood T cell repertoires in COVID-19. Study in general: The samples span acute and convalescent COVID-19 from the United States, Italy and Spain.

Germline CDR1 is MDHEN and CDR2 is SYDVKM. V was clipped by 4 bases and J by 10 bases; unmatched bases: 16. This CDR3 has 17 residues. Source study methods: From reference gene primer amplification, estimates of nucleated cell counts were derived. Clones were read by immunoSEQ multiplex PCR, and TCRdb kept only the in-frame ones, dropping some. The D gene and trimming were derived from the DNA, and the V and J assignments and clone size from that table. The sample carries 200,000 to 250,000 clones, roughly 85% recorded once. Participants' reported clinical history set cohort assignment. Sequencing was done on a sample of PBMCs or T cells enriched from blood (not recorded which). This chain links TRBV28 with TRBJ1-1, with 12 bases matching TRBD1. This clonotype was sampled from a man aged 25 to 40 who had recovered from COVID-19. CDR3 coding DNA: TGTGCCAGCAGTTCCCCGGCCGGGACAGGGGGCGCAAGTCGAGCTTTCTTT. Amino acids: CASSSPAGTGGASRAFF.